The rows below give T cell receptor beta chains drawn from one sample of a study of blood T cell repertoires in COVID-19. Sequenced by immunoSEQ multiplex PCR; TCRdb stores in-frame clones only, minus some. The sample includes around 13,000 clones, approximately 83% of them seen just once. Sequenced input: peripheral blood. All receptors come from a woman aged 55-69 years with acute or convalescent COVID-19. Both conserved end residues are part of each CDR3. A D gene is named only where the DNA matches it firmly. Size values are once, few and many counts, or a class for expanded clones, and some rows have none.

abundance: -
d_gene: -
j_gene: TRBJ1-6
v_gene: TRBV27
len: 13
CDR3nt: TGTGCCAGCAGTGCCTCGGCAGGCCGCTCCCTCCACTTT
CDR3aa: CASSASAGRSLHF

abundance: -
d_gene: TRBD2
j_gene: TRBJ2-3
v_gene: TRBV7-3
len: 15
CDR3nt: TGTGCCAGCAGCTTAAGCGGGGGGCCGGGAGATACGCAGTATTTT
CDR3aa: CASSLSGGPGDTQYF

abundance: few
d_gene: -
j_gene: TRBJ1-5
v_gene: TRBV21-1
len: 13
CDR3nt: TGTGCCAGCAGCAAAGGGAGGGAGCGGCCCCAGCATTTT
CDR3aa: CASSKGRERPQHF

abundance: few
d_gene: -
j_gene: TRBJ2-7
v_gene: TRBV7-9
len: 12
CDR3nt: TGTGCCAGCAGCTTACGGGATTACGAGCAGTACTTC
CDR3aa: CASSLRDYEQYF

abundance: -
d_gene: TRBD1
j_gene: TRBJ1-4
v_gene: TRBV6-6
len: 13
CDR3nt: TGTGCCAGCCTGACAGGGGGTAATGAAAAACTGTTTTTT
CDR3aa: CASLTGGNEKLFF

abundance: -
d_gene: -
j_gene: TRBJ2-7
v_gene: TRBV7-2
len: 15
CDR3nt: TGTGCCAGCAGCTTAGACAGTCAAATCTACTACGAGCAGTACTTC
CDR3aa: CASSLDSQIYYEQYF

abundance: -
d_gene: TRBD2
j_gene: TRBJ2-7
v_gene: TRBV29-1
len: 14
CDR3nt: TGCAGCGTCGCCGCTAGCGGGAACTCCTACGAGCAGTACTTC
CDR3aa: CSVAASGNSYEQYF

abundance: -
d_gene: -
j_gene: TRBJ1-3
v_gene: TRBV28
len: 14
CDR3nt: TGTGCCAGCAGGCGCAGCGGGATTTCAAACACCATATATTTT
CDR3aa: CASRRSGISNTIYF

abundance: -
d_gene: TRBD2
j_gene: TRBJ2-1
v_gene: TRBV10-2
len: 16
CDR3nt: TGCGCCAGCACCAGATCGGGGGGAGCCGATCAGGATGGGCAGTTCTTC
CDR3aa: CASTRSGGADQDGQFF

abundance: -
d_gene: -
j_gene: TRBJ1-2
v_gene: TRBV28
len: 14
CDR3nt: TGTGCCAGCAGTCAGATAAAAGCTAACTATGGCTACACCTTC
CDR3aa: CASSQIKANYGYTF

abundance: -
d_gene: TRBD2
j_gene: TRBJ2-1
v_gene: TRBV2
len: 15
CDR3nt: TGTGCCAGCAGGGGCACTAGCGGGAGTGGGGGTGAGCAGTTCTTC
CDR3aa: CASRGTSGSGGEQFF

abundance: -
d_gene: TRBD1
j_gene: TRBJ1-2
v_gene: TRBV6-5
len: 13
CDR3nt: TGTGCCAGCAACCGACAGGGAAGCTATGGCTACACCTTC
CDR3aa: CASNRQGSYGYTF

abundance: few
d_gene: -
j_gene: TRBJ1-1
v_gene: TRBV12-3/TRBV12-4
len: 13
CDR3nt: TGTGCCAGCAGTTTAGCAGGGGTAACTGAAGCTTTCTTT
CDR3aa: CASSLAGVTEAFF

abundance: -
d_gene: TRBD1
j_gene: TRBJ1-2
v_gene: TRBV7-2
len: 15
CDR3nt: TGTGCCAGCAGCCCTCGGACAGGGGAAAGCTATGGCTACACCTTC
CDR3aa: CASSPRTGESYGYTF

abundance: -
d_gene: -
j_gene: TRBJ2-1
v_gene: TRBV7-2
len: 15
CDR3nt: TGTGCCAGCACTCTTGGAGGGAGCTCCTACAATGAGCAGTTCTTC
CDR3aa: CASTLGGSSYNEQFF

abundance: -
d_gene: -
j_gene: TRBJ1-1
v_gene: TRBV5-1
len: 14
CDR3nt: TGCGCCAGCAGCTTGGCGGACATGAACACTGAAGCTTTCTTT
CDR3aa: CASSLADMNTEAFF

abundance: -
d_gene: -
j_gene: TRBJ1-5
v_gene: TRBV28
len: 12
CDR3nt: TGTGCCAGCAGTTTAATAAATCAGCCCCAGCATTTT
CDR3aa: CASSLINQPQHF

abundance: -
d_gene: TRBD1
j_gene: TRBJ1-4
v_gene: TRBV6-5
len: 13
CDR3nt: TGTGCCAGCACTGGGACAGGGTATGAAAAACTGTTTTTT
CDR3aa: CASTGTGYEKLFF

abundance: -
d_gene: TRBD2
j_gene: TRBJ2-7
v_gene: TRBV6-2/TRBV6-3
len: 16
CDR3nt: TGTGCCAGCAGCGTCGGACTAGCGGGCCTCTCCTACGAGCAGTACTTC
CDR3aa: CASSVGLAGLSYEQYF

abundance: few
d_gene: TRBD2
j_gene: TRBJ2-1
v_gene: TRBV10-3
len: 17
CDR3nt: TGTGCCATCAGTGAGTCCGCCGGGACTAGCGGGAGGTATGAGCAGTTCTTC
CDR3aa: CAISESAGTSGRYEQFF

abundance: -
d_gene: -
j_gene: TRBJ2-7
v_gene: TRBV4-2
len: 13
CDR3nt: TGTGCCAGCAGCCAAGAAATTTGGAGCCTGCAGTACTTC
CDR3aa: CASSQEIWSLQYF

abundance: -
d_gene: -
j_gene: TRBJ2-2
v_gene: TRBV3-1/TRBV3-2
len: 15
CDR3nt: TGTGCCAGCAGCCAAGGGCTAGAGAACACCGGGGAGCTGTTTTTT
CDR3aa: CASSQGLENTGELFF

abundance: -
d_gene: -
j_gene: TRBJ1-5
v_gene: TRBV7-9
len: 13
CDR3nt: TGTGCCAGCAGCACCGACTCGTATCAGCCCCAGCATTTT
CDR3aa: CASSTDSYQPQHF

abundance: -
d_gene: TRBD1
j_gene: TRBJ1-2
v_gene: TRBV2
len: 16
CDR3nt: TGTGCCAGCAGTGCCTGGACAGGGGGGGATTTTTCTGGCTACACCTTC
CDR3aa: CASSAWTGGDFSGYTF